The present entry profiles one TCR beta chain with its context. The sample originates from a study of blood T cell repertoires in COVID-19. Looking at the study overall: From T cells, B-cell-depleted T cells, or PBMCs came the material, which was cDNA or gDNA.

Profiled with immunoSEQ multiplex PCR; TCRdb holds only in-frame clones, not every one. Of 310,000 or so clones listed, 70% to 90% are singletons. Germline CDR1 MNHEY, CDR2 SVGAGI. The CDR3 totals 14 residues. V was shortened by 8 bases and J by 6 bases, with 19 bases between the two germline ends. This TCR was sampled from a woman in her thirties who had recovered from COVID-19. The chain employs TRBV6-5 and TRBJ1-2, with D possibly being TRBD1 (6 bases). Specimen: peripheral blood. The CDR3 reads CASDRGQGWDGYTF. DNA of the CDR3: TGTGCCAGCGACCGCGGGCAGGGGTGGGATGGCTACACCTTC.